This T cell receptor (beta chain) comes out of a study of T cell changes during pregnancy in multiple sclerosis. Repertoires were generated with immunoSEQ multiplex PCR, while TCRdb's copy carries only in-frame clones and drops some. In the table there are just over 80,000 clones, about 95% of which are singletons. CDR3 length: 18 amino acids. The germline V gene has CDR1 SGHKS and CDR2 YYEKEE (reference sequence). Trimming removed 1 base from V and 0 bases from J; junction bases left unmatched: 5. This sequence was found in a female donor with multiple sclerosis, enrolled in a pregnancy study. The sequenced sample was peripheral blood, obtained in the second trimester of pregnancy. The chain links TRBV5-5 to TRBJ2-7, with 15 bases aligning to TRBD2. DNA for the CDR3: TGTGCCAGCAGCTTGCGGGGACTAGCGGGAGGCTTCTCCTACGAGCAGTACTTC. Its protein product is CASSLRGLAGGFSYEQYF.